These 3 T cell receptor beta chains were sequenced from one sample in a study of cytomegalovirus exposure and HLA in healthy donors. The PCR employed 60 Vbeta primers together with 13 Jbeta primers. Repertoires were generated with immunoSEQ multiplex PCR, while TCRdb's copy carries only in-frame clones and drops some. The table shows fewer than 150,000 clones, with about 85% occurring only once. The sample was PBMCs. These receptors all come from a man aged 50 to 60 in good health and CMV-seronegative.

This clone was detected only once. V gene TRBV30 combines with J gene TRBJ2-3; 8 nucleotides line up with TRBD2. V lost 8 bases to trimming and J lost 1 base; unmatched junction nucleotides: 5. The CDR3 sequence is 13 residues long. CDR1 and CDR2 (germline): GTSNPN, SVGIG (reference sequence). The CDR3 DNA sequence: TGTGCCCGTAGCGGGGCTGGCACAGATACGCAGTATTTT. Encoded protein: CARSGAGTDTQYF.

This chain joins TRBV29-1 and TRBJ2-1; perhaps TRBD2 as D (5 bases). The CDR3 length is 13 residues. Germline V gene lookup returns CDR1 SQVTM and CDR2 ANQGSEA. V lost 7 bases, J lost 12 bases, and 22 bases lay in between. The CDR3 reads CSADGLPLMMQFF. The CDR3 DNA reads TGCAGCGCGGACGGACTCCCTTTAATGATGCAGTTCTTC.

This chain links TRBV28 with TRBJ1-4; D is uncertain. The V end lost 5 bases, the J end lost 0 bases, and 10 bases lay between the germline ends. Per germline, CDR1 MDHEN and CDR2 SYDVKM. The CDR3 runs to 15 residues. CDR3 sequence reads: CASSDYSTTNEKLFF. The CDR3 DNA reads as TGTGCCAGCAGTGACTATAGTACAACTAATGAAAAACTGTTTTTT. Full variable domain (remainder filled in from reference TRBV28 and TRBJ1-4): DVKVTQSSRYLVKRTGEKVFLECVQDMDHENMFWYRQDPGLGLRLIYFSYDVKMKEKGDIPEGYSVSREKKERFSLILESASTNQTSMYLCASSDYSTTNEKLFFGSGTQLSVL.